This TCR beta chain was recorded in a study of cytomegalovirus exposure and HLA in healthy donors. General study results and limits: A later analysis showed TCR association rates differing by HLA locus, peaking at DRB1 and lowest at HLA-C.

Regarding this clone: The antigen is unknown.

PCR involved 60 Vbeta and 13 Jbeta primers. Sequencing used immunoSEQ multiplex PCR; TCRdb keeps in-frame clones, though not all of them. This table has under 150,000 clones, less than 80% appearing once. The CDR3 totals 14 residues. The germline V gene has CDR1 MNHNY and CDR2 SVGAGI (reference sequence). The sequenced sample was PBMCs. V and J are TRBV6-6 and TRBJ2-5; the match to TRBD1 covers 8 bases. The DNA end favors TRBJ2-7, so the J call may be wrong. This TCR was sampled from a man between 50 and 59 years old in good health and CMV-seropositive. The CDR3 region has the DNA TGTGCCAGCAGTCCCCAGGGGGCTTTATACGAGCAGTACTTC. Translated, it gives CASSPQGALYEQYF.